This note documents a single TCR beta chain sequence. Its antigen is unidentified. The data derive from a study of T cell responses to AZD1222 COVID-19 vaccine. Whole-study context: Doses given second, at about 4 or about 12 weeks, were pooled.

Study-wide results and caveats: Clonal diversity may have been underestimated, and the donors were mostly white British, with more females than males. Baseline seropositives among AZD1222 recipients totaled only five to seven. The CD4 TCRs associated with vaccination extended across spike and predominated at 160-218 and 743-854.

Profiling relied on immunoSEQ multiplex PCR, and the TCRdb table lists in-frame clones only, not all of them. The sample has around 130,000 clones, 75% to 90% seen once. The clonotype originates from an adult in good health. The source material was peripheral blood, sampled on day 0 of AZD1222 vaccination.

The CDR3 bases are TGCGCCAGCAGCGAGTCAGCAGGGGGGACTGAAGCTTTCTTT. It yields the protein CASSESAGGTEAFF. V is TRBV5-1 and J is TRBJ1-1; TRBD1 agrees at 7 bases. Germline loops: CDR1 SGHRS, CDR2 YFSETQ. The junction had 8 bases not matched to a gene; V was cut back by 4 bases and J by 5 bases. The CDR3 sequence is 14 residues long.